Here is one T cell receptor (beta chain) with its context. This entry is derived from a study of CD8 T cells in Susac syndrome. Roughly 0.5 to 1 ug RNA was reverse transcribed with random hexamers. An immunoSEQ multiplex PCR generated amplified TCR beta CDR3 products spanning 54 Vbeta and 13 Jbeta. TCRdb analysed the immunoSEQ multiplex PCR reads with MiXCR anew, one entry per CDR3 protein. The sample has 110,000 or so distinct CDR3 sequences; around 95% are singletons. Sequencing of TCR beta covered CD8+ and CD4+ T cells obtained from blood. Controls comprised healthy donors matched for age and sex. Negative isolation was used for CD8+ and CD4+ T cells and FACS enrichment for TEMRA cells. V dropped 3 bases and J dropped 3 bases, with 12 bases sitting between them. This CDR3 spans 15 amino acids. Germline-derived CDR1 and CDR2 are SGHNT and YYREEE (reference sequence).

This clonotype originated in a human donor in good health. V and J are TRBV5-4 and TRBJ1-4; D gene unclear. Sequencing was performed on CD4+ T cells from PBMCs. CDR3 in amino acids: CASSSGAAPNEKLFF. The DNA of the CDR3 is TGTGCCAGCAGCTCCGGCGCCGCCCCTAATGAAAAACTGTTTTTT.